The present T cell receptor beta chain was sequenced within a study of T cells after yellow fever vaccination. Study-wide results and caveats: Detected again after the booster were most primary-vaccination clones, at 95% to 98% CD4 and around 91% CD8.

With 6 bases removed from V and 4 bases from J, the gap between germline ends came to 4 bases. In germline, CDR1 is LNHDA, CDR2 SQIVND (reference sequence). The CDR3 consists of 11 residues. This clonotype was seen ten or more times. Antigen unknown. TCRdb analysed the 5' RACE reads with MiXCR anew, one entry per CDR3 protein. The sample lists around 140,000 distinct CDR3 sequences; 6.6% were seen once. The sample was CD4+ T cells sorted from PBMCs, taken 10 days after the yellow fever booster vaccination. The chain combines TRBV19 with TRBJ2-1, with unresolved D. The origin of this receptor is a man aged 25 to 45 who received the YFV17D yellow fever vaccine. CDR3 bases: TGTGCCAGTAGGGAATACAATGAGCAGTTCTTC. The encoded protein is CASREYNEQFF.